The rows below give T cell receptor beta chains drawn from one sample of a study of cytomegalovirus exposure and HLA in healthy donors. Data came from immunoSEQ multiplex PCR; TCRdb stores just in-frame clones and leaves some out. The sample lists about 180,000 clones; roughly 82% were seen once. The sample was PBMCs. The receptors shown here come from a girl aged 2-10 years in good health and CMV-seropositive. The CDR3 runs from the conserved cysteine through the conserved F or W. D genes are given only for firm matches. For some rows the clone size is stated as once, few or many, or as a class when expanded; others skip it.

TRBD2	TRBV2	-	TRBJ2-7	CASIGSGKQYF	TGTGCCAGCATCGGTAGCGGGAAGCAGTACTTC
TRBD2	TRBV7-6	-	TRBJ2-2	CASSLGLATVTGELFF	TGTGCCAGCAGCTTAGGACTAGCTACGGTCACCGGGGAGCTGTTTTTT
TRBD2	TRBV6-1	few	TRBJ2-7	CASRQGLAGVYF	TGTGCCAGCAGACAGGGACTAGCGGGCGTTTACTTC
TRBD1	TRBV18	-	TRBJ1-2	CASSPQTPNDRGGGYTF	TGTGCCAGCTCACCACAAACGCCTAATGACAGGGGGGGCGGCTACACCTTC
-	TRBV4-2	-	TRBJ1-5	CASSLEGADYSNQPQHF	TGTGCCAGCAGCCTAGAAGGCGCAGACTATAGCAATCAGCCCCAGCATTTT
TRBD1	TRBV6-6	few	TRBJ2-7	CASDTGQGRPFEQYF	TGTGCCAGCGACACTGGACAGGGGCGCCCTTTCGAGCAGTACTTC
TRBD2	TRBV5-1	-	TRBJ2-1	CASSPEAGGTYNEQFF	TGCGCCAGCAGCCCGGAAGCGGGGGGCACCTACAATGAGCAGTTCTTC
-	TRBV7-8	once	TRBJ2-5	CASSLLQETQYF	TGTGCCAGCAGCTTACTTCAAGAGACCCAGTACTTC
TRBD2	TRBV4-1	-	TRBJ2-7	CASSQDNPAGGPKQYF	TGCGCCAGCAGCCAAGATAATCCAGCGGGAGGGCCTAAGCAGTACTTC
-	TRBV7-2	-	TRBJ2-3	CASSQQYTDTQYF	TGTGCCAGCAGCCAACAGTACACAGATACGCAGTATTTT
TRBD2	TRBV4-2	-	TRBJ2-1	CASSQLTSGITDEQFF	TGTGCCAGCAGCCAATTGACTAGCGGGATCACCGATGAGCAGTTCTTC
-	TRBV5-1	once	TRBJ2-2	CASSLYMGDTGELFF	TGCGCCAGCAGCTTGTATATGGGCGACACCGGGGAGCTGTTTTTT
-	TRBV25-1	-	TRBJ1-5	CASSDTEGKPQHF	TGTGCCAGCAGTGATACGGAGGGTAAGCCCCAGCATTTT
-	TRBV6-5	-	TRBJ2-7	CASSYGAAYEQYF	TGTGCCAGCAGTTACGGGGCAGCCTACGAGCAGTACTTC
TRBD2	TRBV30	once	TRBJ2-3	CAWSSAGSSYF	TGTGCCTGGAGCTCAGCGGGAAGTAGTTATTTT
TRBD1	TRBV6-5	-	TRBJ2-2	CASSRDRVLGGELFF	TGTGCCAGCAGTCGGGACAGGGTTTTAGGCGGGGAGCTGTTTTTT
-	TRBV7-3	-	TRBJ1-2	CASSSSPRGGEVYGYTF	TGTGCCAGCAGCTCTTCCCCCCGGGGTGGTGAGGTCTATGGCTACACCTTC
-	TRBV7-2	-	TRBJ1-5	CASSLWQAHNQPQHF	TGTGCCAGCAGCTTATGGCAAGCGCACAATCAGCCCCAGCATTTT
-	TRBV19	-	TRBJ1-1	CASSPPGGFDTEAFF	TGTGCCAGTAGTCCACCGGGGGGATTTGACACTGAAGCTTTCTTT
-	TRBV2	-	TRBJ2-3	CATSPATASTDTQYF	TGTGCCACCTCCCCAGCCACAGCTAGCACAGATACGCAGTATTTT
-	TRBV4-1	-	TRBJ2-7	CASSQVPFFEQYF	TGCGCCAGCAGCCAAGTCCCTTTTTTCGAGCAGTACTTC
-	TRBV9	-	TRBJ2-5	CASSVATGTFQETQYF	TGTGCCAGCAGCGTAGCAACAGGGACCTTCCAAGAGACCCAGTACTTC
TRBD1	TRBV30	-	TRBJ2-7	CAWSPGQVYEQYF	TGTGCCTGGAGCCCCGGACAGGTCTACGAGCAGTACTTC
-	TRBV14	-	TRBJ2-7	CASSQAGASIYEQYF	TGTGCCAGCAGCCAAGCAGGGGCCTCTATTTACGAGCAGTACTTC
TRBD1	TRBV18	-	TRBJ1-5	CASSPGTGGSNQPQHF	TGTGCCAGCTCACCGGGGACAGGGGGGAGCAATCAGCCCCAGCATTTT
TRBD1	TRBV10-2	few	TRBJ1-1	CASSGDSLPTEAFF	TGCGCCAGCAGTGGGGACAGCCTACCAACTGAAGCTTTCTTT
-	TRBV28	-	TRBJ2-5	CASSLNSEQYF	TGTGCCAGCAGTCTCAATTCTGAGCAGTACTTC
TRBD1	TRBV25-1	-	TRBJ1-2	CASSESLTGEANYGYTF	TGTGCCAGCAGTGAATCACTGACAGGGGAAGCTAACTATGGCTACACCTTC
TRBD1	TRBV2	-	TRBJ2-4	CASSETGVGNIQYF	TGTGCCAGCAGCGAGACAGGGGTCGGGAACATTCAGTACTTC
-	TRBV27	once	TRBJ2-3	CASGSTGTDTQYF	TGTGCCAGCGGTAGTACGGGCACAGATACGCAGTATTTT
-	TRBV11-2	-	TRBJ2-5	CASSQRLVGETQYF	TGTGCCAGCAGCCAAAGACTAGTGGGAGAGACCCAGTACTTC
-	TRBV10-3	-	TRBJ1-2	CAIRKTQGAGESYGYTF	TGTGCCATCAGAAAAACCCAAGGGGCAGGGGAGTCCTATGGCTACACCTTC
TRBD1	TRBV13	-	TRBJ2-1	CASSLAAGGRNEQFF	TGTGCCAGCAGCTTAGCGGCAGGGGGCCGCAATGAGCAGTTCTTC
-	TRBV9	-	TRBJ1-2	CASSVAGSFSGYTF	TGTGCCAGCAGCGTAGCGGGTTCTTTCTCTGGCTACACCTTC
-	TRBV2	-	TRBJ2-3	CASSSSYSIAERGDTQYF	TGTGCCAGCAGTTCAAGCTATTCTATAGCGGAGAGGGGAGATACGCAGTATTTT
-	TRBV12-5	-	TRBJ1-1	CASGLVVGGPTEAFF	TGTGCTAGTGGTTTGGTTGTGGGGGGTCCCACTGAAGCTTTCTTT
TRBD1	TRBV6-5	-	TRBJ1-2	CASSRGQAYGYTF	TGTGCCAGCAGCCGTGGACAGGCCTATGGCTACACCTTC
-	TRBV11-2	-	TRBJ1-4	CASSAVAGIAEKLFF	TGTGCCAGCAGCGCTGTCGCGGGTATCGCCGAAAAACTGTTTTTT
TRBD1	TRBV11-2	-	TRBJ1-2	CASSLAGTVTNYGYTF	TGTGCCAGCAGCTTAGCGGGGACAGTCACTAACTATGGCTACACCTTC
TRBD1	TRBV4-1	few	TRBJ2-7	CASSQDKQGAAYEQYF	TGCGCCAGCAGCCAAGATAAACAGGGGGCTGCCTACGAGCAGTACTTC
-	TRBV28	-	TRBJ1-1	CASSLWGGNTEAFF	TGTGCCAGCAGTTTATGGGGGGGGAACACTGAAGCTTTCTTT
TRBD1	TRBV30	-	TRBJ1-5	CAWGTGVSQPQHF	TGTGCCTGGGGTACAGGGGTGAGTCAGCCCCAGCATTTT
-	TRBV19	-	TRBJ1-5	CASSIRDSNQPQHF	TGTGCCAGTAGTATACGGGATAGCAATCAGCCCCAGCATTTT
TRBD1	TRBV19	-	TRBJ1-1	CASSNLDRLNTEAFF	TGTGCCAGTAGTAACTTGGACAGGTTGAACACTGAAGCTTTCTTT
TRBD1	TRBV18	once	TRBJ2-5	CASSPLQGARGEETQYF	TGTGCCAGCTCACCACTACAGGGGGCGCGAGGGGAAGAGACCCAGTACTTC